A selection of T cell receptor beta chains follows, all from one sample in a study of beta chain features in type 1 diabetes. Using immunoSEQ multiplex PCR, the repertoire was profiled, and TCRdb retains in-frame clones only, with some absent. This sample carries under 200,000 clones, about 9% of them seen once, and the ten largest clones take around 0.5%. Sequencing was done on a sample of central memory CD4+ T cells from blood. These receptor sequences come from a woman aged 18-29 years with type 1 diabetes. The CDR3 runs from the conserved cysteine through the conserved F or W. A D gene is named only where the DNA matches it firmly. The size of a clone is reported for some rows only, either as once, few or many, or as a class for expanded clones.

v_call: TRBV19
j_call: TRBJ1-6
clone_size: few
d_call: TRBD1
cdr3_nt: TGTGCCAGTAGCGAGACAGGGGGCATGAATTCACCCCTCCACTTT
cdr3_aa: CASSETGGMNSPLHF

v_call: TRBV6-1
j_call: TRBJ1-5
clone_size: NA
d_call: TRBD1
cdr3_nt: TGTGCCAGTACCGGGACAGGGAGGTTGTATCAGCCCCAGCATTTT
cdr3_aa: CASTGTGRLYQPQHF

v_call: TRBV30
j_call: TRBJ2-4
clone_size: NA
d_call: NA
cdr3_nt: TGTGCCTGGGGGGCGCCGGGGGAGCCATCTTTCTTAACCAAAAACATTCAGTACTTC
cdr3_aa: CAWGAPGEPSFLTKNIQYF

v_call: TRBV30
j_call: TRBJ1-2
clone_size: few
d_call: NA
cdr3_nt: TGTGCCTGGAGTGAGGACTGGGTGGGGGGCTACACCTTC
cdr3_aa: CAWSEDWVGGYTF

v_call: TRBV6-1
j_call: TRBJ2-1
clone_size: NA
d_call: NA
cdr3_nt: TGTGCCAGCAGTGAGCCAACCACCTCTAGGGGGTTCTTC
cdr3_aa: CASSEPTTSRGFF

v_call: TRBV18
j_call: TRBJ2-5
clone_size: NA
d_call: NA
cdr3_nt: TGTGCCAGCTCATATAGCCCGGAGACCCAGTACTTC
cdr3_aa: CASSYSPETQYF

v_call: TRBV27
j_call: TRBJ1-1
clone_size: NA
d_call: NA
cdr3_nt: TGTGCCAGCAGTTTATTGGCCCCAATGAACACTGAAGCTTTCTTT
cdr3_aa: CASSLLAPMNTEAFF

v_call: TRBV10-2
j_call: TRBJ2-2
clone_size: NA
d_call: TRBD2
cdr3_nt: TGCGCCAGCACAGGACTAGATATAAATGGGGAGCTGTTTTTT
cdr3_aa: CASTGLDINGELFF

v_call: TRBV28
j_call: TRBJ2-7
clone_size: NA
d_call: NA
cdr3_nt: TGTGCCAGCACAAGGCAGGGGATTCCCTACGAGCAGTACTTC
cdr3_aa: CASTRQGIPYEQYF

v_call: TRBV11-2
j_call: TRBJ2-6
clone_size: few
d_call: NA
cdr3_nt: TGTGCCAGCAGCAGGGCAGGGGCCGGGGCCAACGTCCTGACTTTC
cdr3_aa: CASSRAGAGANVLTF

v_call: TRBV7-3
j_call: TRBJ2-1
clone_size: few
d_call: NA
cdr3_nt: TGTGCCAGCAGCTTAACGCCTAGCGCCTACAATGAGCAGTTCTTC
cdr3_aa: CASSLTPSAYNEQFF

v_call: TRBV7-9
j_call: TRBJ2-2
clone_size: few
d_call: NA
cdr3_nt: TGTGCCAGCAGCTTAGACGCCCGACAGACCGGGGAGCTGTTTTTT
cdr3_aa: CASSLDARQTGELFF

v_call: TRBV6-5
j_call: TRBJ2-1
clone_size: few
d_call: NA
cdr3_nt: TGTGCCAGCAGCAGACAAGGGAGCTCCTACAATGAGCAGTTCTTC
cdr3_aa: CASSRQGSSYNEQFF

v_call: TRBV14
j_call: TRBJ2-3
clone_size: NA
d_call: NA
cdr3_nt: TGTGCCAGCAGCCAAGTTGGACTTAGCACAGATACGCAGTATTTT
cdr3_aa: CASSQVGLSTDTQYF

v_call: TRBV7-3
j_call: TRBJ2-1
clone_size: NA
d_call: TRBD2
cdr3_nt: TGTGCCAGCAGTCCGAAGCGGGACTCCTACAATGAGCAGTTCTTC
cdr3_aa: CASSPKRDSYNEQFF

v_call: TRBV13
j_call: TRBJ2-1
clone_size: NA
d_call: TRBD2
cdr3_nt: TGTGCCAGCAGCTTAATCCTTGGACTAGAAAAATTCTTC
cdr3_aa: CASSLILGLEKFF

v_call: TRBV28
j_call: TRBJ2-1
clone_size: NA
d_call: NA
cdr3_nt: TGTGCCAGCAGTCCCTACTCCGGGAGTCGGGACAATGAGCAGTTCTTC
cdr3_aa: CASSPYSGSRDNEQFF

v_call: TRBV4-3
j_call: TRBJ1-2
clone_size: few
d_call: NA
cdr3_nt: TGCGCCAGCAGCCAGAAGACAGGTTATGGCTACACCTTC
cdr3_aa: CASSQKTGYGYTF

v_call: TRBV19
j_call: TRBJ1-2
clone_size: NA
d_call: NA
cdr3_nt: TGTGCCAGTAGTGGCCCAGGGGCAACCTACACCTTC
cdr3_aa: CASSGPGATYTF

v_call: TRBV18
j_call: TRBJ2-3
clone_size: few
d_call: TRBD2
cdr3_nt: TGTGCCAGCCAAGGAGGGGACTACCCACAATATTTT
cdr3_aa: CASQGGDYPQYF

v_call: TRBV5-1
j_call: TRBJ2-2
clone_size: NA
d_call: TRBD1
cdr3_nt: TGCGCCAGCTCAGGGACAGGGAACACCGGGGAGCTGTTTTTT
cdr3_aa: CASSGTGNTGELFF

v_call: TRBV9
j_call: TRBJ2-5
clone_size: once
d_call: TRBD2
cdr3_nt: TGTGCCAGCGGGATCGGGAGGGTAGGGGAGACCCAGTACTTC
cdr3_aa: CASGIGRVGETQYF